Each of the 20 T cell receptor beta chains below was sequenced from the same sample in a study of blood T cell repertoires in COVID-19. The repertoire was sequenced with immunoSEQ multiplex PCR; TCRdb's copy has only in-frame clones and lacks some. The table lists fewer than 35,000 clones, around 82% of them singletons. The sequenced material came from peripheral blood. These receptors were taken from an older man with active or convalescent COVID-19.

This clone occurred a few times. The chain links TRBV7-9 to TRBJ1-6, with 8 nucleotides matching TRBD1. This CDR3 is 15 amino acids long. Germline values: CDR1 SEHNR, CDR2 FQNEAQ (reference sequence). V lost 1 base, J lost 8 bases, and 4 bases stayed unmatched. CDR3 in amino acids: CASSLEQGADSPLHF. The CDR3, as DNA: TGTGCCAGCAGCTTAGAGCAGGGGGCCGATTCACCCCTCCACTTT.

This sequence joins TRBV2 and TRBJ2-1; D remains ambiguous. Germline assignment: CDR1 SNHLY and CDR2 FYNNEI. The CDR3 spans 12 residues. V was cut by 6 bases and J by 8 bases, with 11 bases left in between. CDR3 amino acids: CASRVVSYEQFF. CDR3 in DNA: TGTGCCAGCAGAGTAGTCTCCTATGAGCAGTTCTTC.

The chain uses TRBV18 and TRBJ2-6; 11 nucleotides align to TRBD2. CDR1 and CDR2 from the germline V gene are KGHSH and LQKENI. The CDR3 totals 17 residues. Unmatched junction bases numbered 5, after V lost 3 bases and J lost 4 bases. The CDR3 is CASSPPSGRSGANVLTF. The CDR3, as DNA: TGTGCCAGCTCACCGCCTAGCGGGAGGTCAGGGGCCAACGTCCTGACTTTC.

V usage is TRBV27 and J usage is TRBJ2-2, with 8 bases lining up with TRBD1. V shed 6 bases and J 2 bases; nucleotides not matched to a gene: 2. The germline V gene has CDR1 MNHEY and CDR2 SMNVEV (reference sequence). This CDR3 has 14 residues. The CDR3 here is CASRGTGNTGELFF. The CDR3 DNA is TGTGCCAGCAGGGGGACAGGAAACACCGGGGAGCTGTTTTTT.

The chain recombines TRBV29-1 with TRBJ1-1; no definite D call. The CDR3 is 11 amino acids. Germline assignment: CDR1 SQVTM and CDR2 ANQGSEA. Trimming removed 7 bases from V and 7 bases from J, with 13 bases in between. CDR3 residues: CSAGDTVEAFF. The CDR3 DNA reads as TGCAGCGCTGGTGACACAGTTGAAGCTTTCTTT.

Only one count was recorded for this clone. The chain recombines TRBV6-5 with TRBJ1-1, with TRBD1 matching 9 bases. V shed 4 bases, J shed 4 bases, and the junction held 4 bases outside the gene matches. Germline V lookup: CDR1 MNHEY, CDR2 SVGAGI. The length of the CDR3 is 14 residues. CDR3 protein: CASSFDRGGTEAFF. CDR3 coding DNA: TGTGCCAGCAGTTTCGACAGGGGGGGCACTGAAGCTTTCTTT.

This clone turned up a few times. The chain carries TRBV21-1 and TRBJ2-3; TRBD1, the table's D call, lacks a check against the DNA. TRBV21-1 is recorded as a pseudogene. The CDR3 contains 16 residues. The CDR3 spells CASSRPRDRRFPSQYF. For the CDR3, the DNA is TGTGCCAGCAGCAGGCCCCGGGACAGGCGTTTCCCATCGCAGTATTTT.

V and J are TRBV27 and TRBJ2-7; 8 bases line up with TRBD1. This CDR3 contains 18 residues. Germline V gives CDR1 MNHEY, CDR2 SMNVEV (reference sequence). The trim removed 8 bases at V and 2 bases at J, leaving 20 bases unmatched. This chain's CDR3 is CASQRYGQGGGKAYEQYF. The CDR3, as DNA: TGTGCCAGCCAGCGATATGGACAGGGTGGTGGAAAAGCCTACGAGCAGTACTTC.

The V and J genes are TRBV6-5 and TRBJ1-4; the D gene is possibly TRBD1 (5 bases). Trimming took off 6 bases at V and 5 bases at J, with 13 bases between the two ends. The CDR3 is made up of 14 amino acids. Germline assignment: CDR1 MNHEY and CDR2 SVGAGI. The CDR3 DNA sequence: TGTGCCAGCAGAGGGCCGAACAGGAATGAAAAACTGTTTTTT. Encoded protein: CASRGPNRNEKLFF.

This clone has just a few counts. CDR3 nucleotide sequence: TGTGCCAGCAGCGCCATACAGGCGGCCGGGGAGCTGTTTTTT. It is translated as CASSAIQAAGELFF. The J gene is TRBJ2-2, the V gene TRBV9, with a possible D match to TRBD1 (5 bases). Trimming removed 3 bases from V and 6 bases from J, with 12 bases in between. Germline-derived CDR1 and CDR2 are SGDLS and YYNGEE. This CDR3 is 14 amino acids long.

CDR3 sequence (DNA): TGTGCCAGCAGGGCGGGTATGGCTCAGCCCCAGCATTTT. Amino acids: CASRAGMAQPQHF. The rearrangement joins TRBV2 to TRBJ1-5, with no clear D. The CDR3 length is 13 residues. The V gene's germline CDR1 is SNHLY and CDR2 FYNNEI. Trimming took 6 bases from V and 6 from J, leaving 12 bases between them.

The V call is TRBV6-5, the J call TRBJ1-5; D possibly corresponds to TRBD1 (6 bases). This CDR3 spans 13 amino acids. V gave up 8 bases and J gave up 4 bases, with 12 bases separating them. Per the germline V gene, CDR1 is MNHEY and CDR2 is SVGAGI. CDR3 sequence (DNA): TGTGCCAGCGGCGATACAGGGAATCAGCCCCAGCATTTT. It is translated as CASGDTGNQPQHF.

This clone has just a few counts. Mismatch with germline at one junction end may stem from a read error. The chain couples TRBV6-6 to TRBJ2-1; 12 positions match TRBD1. This CDR3 is 14 amino acids long. Germline V gives CDR1 MNHNY, CDR2 SVGAGI (reference sequence). The CDR3 bases are TGTGCCAGCAGGGAAGGGACAGGGGGCAATAAGCAGTTCTTC. Its translation: CASREGTGGNKQFF.

J is TRBJ2-7 and V is TRBV5-6, with a weak D call TRBD2 (8 bases). Germline CDR1 and CDR2: SGHDT and YYEEEE. The V gene lost 4 bases and the J gene lost 4 bases, with 15 bases spanning the gap. The CDR3 has 14 residues. The DNA of the CDR3 is TGTGCCAGCAGCCGGGAGGGACAGACATACGAGCAGTACTTC. It codes for CASSREGQTYEQYF.

The rearrangement links TRBV7-8 to TRBJ2-5; D possibly corresponds to TRBD2 (6 bases). CDR3 length: 15 residues. Germline V gene lookup returns CDR1 SGHVS and CDR2 FQNEAQ. Deletions cut 5 bases from V and 5 bases from J, with 18 bases between. In nucleotides, the CDR3 is TGTGCCAGCAGCCCACGCCCGGGGGAAGGGGAGACCCAGTACTTC. Its protein product is CASSPRPGEGETQYF.

V usage is TRBV19 and J usage is TRBJ2-3; 9 bases are a match to TRBD2. Germline V CDR1 and CDR2: LNHDA, SQIVND (reference sequence). CDR3 length: 15 amino acids. V shed 6 bases and J 0 bases; nucleotides not matched to a gene: 4. The CDR3 region is CASSPLAGSTDTQYF. The CDR3 bases are TGTGCCAGTAGCCCCCTAGCGGGGAGCACAGATACGCAGTATTTT.

This chain uses TRBV5-1 with TRBJ2-1; 10 bases align to TRBD2. The ends lost 0 bases at V and 6 bases at J; junction bases unmatched: 12. Germline CDR1 and CDR2: SGHRS and YFSETQ. This CDR3 region has 18 residues. CDR3 in amino acids: CASSLDASGSQWGNEQFF. The CDR3 nucleotides are TGCGCCAGCAGCTTGGATGCTAGCGGGAGTCAGTGGGGCAATGAGCAGTTCTTC.

CDR3 DNA sequence: TGTGCCAGCAGTTTGCGGCAGGCTGGAGGGGGGGGAGGCTACACCTTC. Translating it yields CASSLRQAGGGGGYTF. The chain uses TRBV28 and TRBJ1-2, with TRBD1 as a possible D gene (6 bases). Germline V gene sequence: CDR1 MDHEN, CDR2 SYDVKM. The CDR3 has 16 residues. Trimming removed 3 bases at V and 8 bases at J, with 22 bases between.

The chain uses TRBV29-1 and TRBJ2-7; unclear D gene. Germline V gene sequence: CDR1 SQVTM, CDR2 ANQGSEA. Trimming shortened V by 7 bases and J by 3 bases, and 13 bases separated the two germline ends. The CDR3 runs to 12 residues. The CDR3 spells CSALTKHYEQYF. CDR3 nucleotides: TGCAGCGCCCTGACAAAACACTACGAGCAGTACTTC.

The J gene is TRBJ1-2, the V gene TRBV6-5; 10 bases are shared with TRBD1. CDR3 size: 16 residues. Germline CDR1 MNHEY, CDR2 SVGAGI. The trim removed 0 bases at V and 5 bases at J, leaving 6 bases unmatched. CDR3 region: CASSYSNGQGVYGYTF. CDR3 coding DNA: TGTGCCAGCAGTTACTCGAATGGACAGGGGGTATATGGCTACACCTTC.